These 2 T cell receptor beta chains were all obtained from the same sample, sequenced in a study of regulatory T cells in long-lasting Graves disease. Time point here: persistent/refractory GD, antithyroid drugs over 5 years with positive TRAb. Scientists built the TCR library using RNA that was extracted from PBMCs. Both iRepertoire HTBI primers and Arm-PCR of CDR3 regions were used to build the TCR beta libraries. TCRdb fed the multiplex PCR reads into MiXCR, producing one record per CDR3 protein. The sample yields some 470,000 distinct CDR3 sequences, approximately 21% seen once. The sequenced sample was peripheral blood mononuclear cells (PBMCs), obtained when the disease was refractory, from a patient treated with antithyroid drugs. The receptors were gathered from a female donor with Graves disease.

This clonotype was seen ten or more times. The V call is TRBV7-2, the J call TRBJ1-5; no reliable D call. The CDR3 totals 17 residues. Germline V gene sequence: CDR1 SGHTA, CDR2 FQGNSA. Trimming stripped 0 bases from V and 1 base from J, with 13 bases between. CDR3 loop: CASSLAGPAASNQPQHF. The CDR3 bases are TGTGCCAGCAGCTTAGCAGGGCCAGCCGCGAGCAATCAGCCCCAGCATTTT.

The genes are TRBV18 and TRBJ1-2; no firm D call. Germline assignment: CDR1 KGHSH and CDR2 LQKENI. The length of the CDR3 is 12 residues. V was cut by 3 bases and J by 8 bases, with 10 bases left in between. In nucleotides, the CDR3 is TGTGCCAGCTCACCCCCTGACCGCGGCTACACCTTC. This codes for CASSPPDRGYTF.